This T cell receptor (beta chain) was found in a study of T-cell reconstitution after alpha-beta-depleted transplantation in children. The study, taken as a whole, reports: Surviving recipient T cells and thymic progenitors produced the high day-60 TCRbeta diversity seen in some patients. The study reportedly traced alpha-beta T cells about two months after transplant to several hundred expanded graft clones. After one year, T-cell counts and TCRbeta diversity mostly came from new T cells.

On this clonotype itself: Antigen specificity is unknown.

TCRbeta library preparation incorporated unique molecular identifiers. TCRdb re-called the PCR reads with MiXCR, one entry per CDR3 protein. Among about 870,000 distinct CDR3 sequences listed, approximately 15% were seen once. The input for sequencing was PBMCs, mostly from graft donor cells, taken 360 days after TCRalphabeta/CD19-depleted stem cell transplant. The receptor's source is a male patient younger than 18 who had a stem cell transplant for acute lymphoblastic leukemia, so the T cells may come from the graft donor.

The CDR3 DNA follows: TGTGCCACCAGCAGAGAAGGGGGGCAATCGTACGAGCAGTACTTC. It yields the protein CATSREGGQSYEQYF. V gene TRBV15 combines with J gene TRBJ2-7; tentatively, D is TRBD1 or TRBD2 (6 bases each). This CDR3 contains 15 residues. Trimming stripped 0 bases from V and 4 bases from J, with 13 bases between. Per the germline V gene, CDR1 is LNHNV and CDR2 is YYDKDF (reference sequence).